This T cell receptor beta chain stems from a study of shared T cell receptors in the human thymus. Some clones are missing from TCRdb's copy, which holds only in-frame ones; the method was immunoSEQ multiplex PCR. The sample has hundreds of thousands of clones, more than 75% seen once. The table lists this clone with a count of one. The CDR3 covers 14 residues. Trimming pared 4 bases from V and 4 bases from J, leaving 15 bases between. Germline CDR1 and CDR2: SGHDT and YYEEEE. The same data also contributed to another study, on human thymus T cells. This second study says: There appeared to be biased usage of V and J genes in thymic and blood repertoires. Highly overlapping thymic repertoires in unrelated individuals were reported by related research.

The chain combines TRBV5-6 with TRBJ2-7, with D tentatively TRBD2 (5 bases). Source material: thymocytes. The TCR originated in a boy under three years old with a congenital heart defect. The CDR3 reads CASSGGGGPYEQYF. CDR3 DNA: TGTGCCAGCAGCGGAGGTGGAGGCCCTTACGAGCAGTACTTC.